This T cell receptor beta chain derives from a study of blood T cell repertoires in COVID-19. Across the whole study: Whether acute or convalescent, the COVID-19 samples came from the United States, Italy and Spain.

The authors' processing: Amplifying reference gene primers gave estimates of nucleated cell counts. Sequencing was performed with immunoSEQ multiplex PCR; in TCRdb, only in-frame clones are kept and a portion is missing. V, J and clone size reflect that table, while D and trimming were determined from the DNA. The table lists fewer than 250,000 clones, approximately 83% of them singletons. V lost 2 bases and J lost 9; bases outside the gene matches: 14. Germline V gene sequence: CDR1 KGHSH, CDR2 LQKENI. This CDR3 comprises 18 residues. This study enrolled people aged about 18 to 100 from about 26 US geographic areas.

The specimen sequenced was PBMCs or T cells enriched from blood (not recorded which). The chain recombines TRBV18 with TRBJ1-6, with 9 bases identical to TRBD1. This receptor was obtained from a woman aged 35 to 49 with acute COVID-19. DNA for the CDR3: TGTGCCAGCTCACCAGTCGAAGGGACAGGGTATGTAGCTTCACCCCTCCACTTT. Its translation is CASSPVEGTGYVASPLHF.